The following is a T cell receptor (beta chain) sequence with its context. The table came from immunoSEQ multiplex PCR; TCRdb's copy has only in-frame clones and leaves some out. The sample lists more than 120,000 clones, 89% occurring once. The record originates from a study of T cell responses to AZD1222 COVID-19 vaccine. This sequence originates from an adult who received the AZD1222 COVID-19 vaccine. The material was peripheral blood, obtained 28 days after the second AZD1222 dose.

CDR3 sequence reads: CASSYSSRAINQPQHF. The CDR3 DNA reads as TGTGCCAGCAGTTACTCGTCTCGGGCAATCAATCAGCCCCAGCATTTT. The chain is built from TRBV6-2 or TRBV6-3 and TRBJ1-5, with no clear D. The V and J ends lost 0 bases and 3 bases respectively, with 12 bases between them. Germline V gene lookup returns CDR1 MNHEY and CDR2 SVGEGT. The CDR3 spans 16 residues.